Following are 11 T cell receptor beta chains from one sample sequenced in a study of shared clonotypes between healthy human individuals. The assay was immunoSEQ multiplex PCR, and TCRdb's table has in-frame clones only and misses some. The sample lists some 2,400,000 clones, nearly 97% occurring once. The specimen was naive CD4+ T cells sorted from blood. Stated subset: CD45RA+ positively selected. Receptors originate from a man younger than 30 in good health.

This clone has just one count. This sequence joins TRBV10-3 and TRBJ1-4; 7 bases line up with TRBD1. Per germline, CDR1 ENHRY and CDR2 SYGVKD. Unmatched junction bases numbered 9, after V lost 6 bases and J lost 8 bases. CDR3 size: 14 residues. CDR3 sequence reads: CAISADRAGEKLFF. The DNA of the CDR3 is TGTGCCATCAGCGCCGACAGGGCGGGGGAAAAACTGTTTTTT.

The chain joins TRBV28 to TRBJ1-2, with 8 bases that match TRBD1. Germline CDR1 and CDR2: MDHEN and SYDVKM. V dropped 6 bases and J dropped 4; count of bases not matched to a gene: 10. The CDR3 is made up of 15 amino acids. CDR3 coding DNA: TGTGCCAGCAGCTCCGGGACAGGCCGTCTCTATGGCTACACCTTC. It encodes CASSSGTGRLYGYTF.

V gene TRBV18 combines with J gene TRBJ2-1; D might be TRBD2 (5 bases). Germline CDR1 reads KGHSH; CDR2 reads LQKENI. The CDR3 is made up of 13 amino acids. With 0 bases removed from V and 7 bases from J, the gap between germline ends came to 7 bases. The CDR3 bases are TGTGCCAGCTCACCACCGGTAGCGAATGAGCAGTTCTTC. It specifies CASSPPVANEQFF.

As for this clone: The same CDR3 also results from other DNA sequences found in this sample. The V call is TRBV5-1, the J call TRBJ1-1, with no clear D. The CDR3 contains 13 residues. The germline V and J ends were trimmed by 0 bases and 4 bases, with 7 bases remaining between them. Germline loops: CDR1 SGHRS, CDR2 YFSETQ. The CDR3 DNA reads as TGCGCCAGCAGCTTGGAAGGGAGCACTGAAGCTTTCTTT. It specifies CASSLEGSTEAFF.

The chain links TRBV5-8 to TRBJ2-7; 10 bases are a match to TRBD2. The CDR3 is made up of 17 amino acids. V dropped 4 bases and J dropped 5; count of bases not matched to a gene: 15. CDR1 is SGHTS, CDR2 YDEGEE, per germline. CDR3 protein: CASSGSMGSGGLNEQYF. The CDR3 DNA reads as TGTGCCAGCAGCGGAAGTATGGGTAGCGGGGGGCTTAACGAGCAGTACTTC.

V is TRBV18 and J is TRBJ2-7; D might be TRBD2 (6 bases). The CDR3 length is 13 residues. V lost 0 bases and J 6 bases, leaving 9 bases between the germline ends. Germline V gives CDR1 KGHSH, CDR2 LQKENI. In DNA form, the CDR3 reads TGTGCCAGCTCACCACCGACGGAGGGCGAGCAGTACTTC. Residues: CASSPPTEGEQYF.

V usage is TRBV6-5 and J usage is TRBJ2-1; unclear D gene. V was clipped by 2 bases and J by 10 bases, with 6 bases between them. The CDR3 totals 11 residues. Germline V gene sequence: CDR1 MNHEY, CDR2 SVGAGI. CDR3 DNA sequence: TGTGCCAGCAGTTACGCCCTAGAGCAGTTCTTC. Its protein is CASSYALEQFF.

The gene calls are TRBV6-5 and TRBJ2-7; D is perhaps TRBD1 or TRBD2 (5 bases each). The CDR3 is 12 residues long. V lost 2 bases, J lost 6 bases, and 8 bases lay in between. CDR1 and CDR2 (germline): MNHEY, SVGAGI. The CDR3 protein is CASSYDGTEQYF. The CDR3, as DNA: TGTGCCAGCAGTTACGACGGGACCGAGCAGTACTTC.

This clone was recorded a few times. This chain joins TRBV10-3 and TRBJ1-1; D is unresolved. The length of the CDR3 is 13 residues. Trimming pared 0 bases from V and 7 bases from J, leaving 9 bases between. Germline V gene data show CDR1 as ENHRY and CDR2 as SYGVKD. The CDR3 here is CAISESGPNEAFF. CDR3 DNA: TGTGCCATCAGTGAGTCCGGTCCAAATGAAGCTTTCTTT.

This chain connects TRBV28 to TRBJ1-5, with D tentatively TRBD1 (5 bases). The CDR3 extends over 17 amino acids. CDR1 is MDHEN, CDR2 SYDVKM, per germline. The V end was cut by 7 bases, the J end by 1 base, with 20 bases between. Here the CDR3 reads CASNNRAGGGSNQPQHF. The CDR3 DNA sequence: TGTGCCAGCAACAATAGGGCCGGGGGGGGAAGCAATCAGCCCCAGCATTTT.

This clone turned up a few times. This specimen includes other DNA sequences encoding the same CDR3. The rearrangement uses TRBV18 and TRBJ2-2, with D uncertain. Germline V CDR1 and CDR2: KGHSH, LQKENI. This CDR3 spans 12 amino acids. V was trimmed by 3 bases and J by 3 bases, leaving 2 bases between them. The CDR3 is CASSPDTGELFF. The CDR3 DNA follows: TGTGCCAGCTCACCGGACACCGGGGAGCTGTTTTTT.